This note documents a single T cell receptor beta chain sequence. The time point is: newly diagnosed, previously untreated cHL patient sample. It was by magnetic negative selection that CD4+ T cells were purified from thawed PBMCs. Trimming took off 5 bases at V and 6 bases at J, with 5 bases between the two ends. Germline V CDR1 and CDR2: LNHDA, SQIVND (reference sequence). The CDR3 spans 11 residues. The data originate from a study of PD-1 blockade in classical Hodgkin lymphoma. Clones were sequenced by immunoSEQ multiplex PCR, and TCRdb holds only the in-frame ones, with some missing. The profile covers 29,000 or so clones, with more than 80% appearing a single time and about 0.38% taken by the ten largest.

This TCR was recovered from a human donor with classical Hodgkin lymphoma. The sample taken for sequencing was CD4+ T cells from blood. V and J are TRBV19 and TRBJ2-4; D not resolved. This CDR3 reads CASSSGNIQYF. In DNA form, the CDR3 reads TGTGCCAGTAGTTCGGGAAACATTCAGTACTTC.